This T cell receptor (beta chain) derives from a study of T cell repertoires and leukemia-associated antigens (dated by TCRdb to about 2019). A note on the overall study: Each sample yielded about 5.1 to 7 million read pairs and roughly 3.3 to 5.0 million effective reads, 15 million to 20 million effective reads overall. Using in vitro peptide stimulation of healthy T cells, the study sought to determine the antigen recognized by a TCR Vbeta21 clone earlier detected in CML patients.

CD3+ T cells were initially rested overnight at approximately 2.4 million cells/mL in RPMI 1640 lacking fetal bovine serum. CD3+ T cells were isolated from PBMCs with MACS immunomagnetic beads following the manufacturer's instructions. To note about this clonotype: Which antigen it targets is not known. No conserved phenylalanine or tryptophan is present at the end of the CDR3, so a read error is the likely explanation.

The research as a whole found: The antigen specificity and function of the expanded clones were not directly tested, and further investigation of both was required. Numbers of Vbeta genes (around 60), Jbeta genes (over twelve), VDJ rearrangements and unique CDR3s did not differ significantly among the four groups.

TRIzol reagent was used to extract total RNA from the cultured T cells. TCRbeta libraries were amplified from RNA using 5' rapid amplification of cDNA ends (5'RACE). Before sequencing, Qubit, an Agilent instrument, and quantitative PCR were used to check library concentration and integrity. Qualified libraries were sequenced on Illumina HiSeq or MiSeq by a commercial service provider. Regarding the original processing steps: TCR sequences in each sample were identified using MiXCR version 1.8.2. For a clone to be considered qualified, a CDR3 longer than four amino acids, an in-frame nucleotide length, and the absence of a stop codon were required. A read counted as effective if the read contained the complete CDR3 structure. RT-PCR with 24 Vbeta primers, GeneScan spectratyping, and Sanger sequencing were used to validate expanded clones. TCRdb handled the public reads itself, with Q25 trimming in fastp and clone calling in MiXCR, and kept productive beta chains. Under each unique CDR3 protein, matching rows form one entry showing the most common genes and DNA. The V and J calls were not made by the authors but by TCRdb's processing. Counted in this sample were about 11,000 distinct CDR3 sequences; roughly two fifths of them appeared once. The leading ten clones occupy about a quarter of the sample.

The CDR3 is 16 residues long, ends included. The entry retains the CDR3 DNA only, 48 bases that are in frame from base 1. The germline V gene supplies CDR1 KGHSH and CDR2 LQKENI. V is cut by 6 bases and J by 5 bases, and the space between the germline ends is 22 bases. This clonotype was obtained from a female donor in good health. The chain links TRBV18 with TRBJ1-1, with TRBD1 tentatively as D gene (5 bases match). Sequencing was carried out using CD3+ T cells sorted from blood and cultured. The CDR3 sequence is CASSPGQGQRRTEAFL. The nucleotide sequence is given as TGTGCCAGCTCCCCAGGGCAGGGTCAACGGAGGACTGAAGCTTTCCTT.